The next 28 T cell receptor beta chains were all read from a single sample in a study of cytomegalovirus exposure and HLA in healthy donors. Primers: 60 Vbeta forward and 13 Jbeta reverse. Clones were read by immunoSEQ multiplex PCR, and TCRdb kept only the in-frame ones, dropping some. The table records 170,000 or so clones, 80% to 85% of them present only once. Source material: PBMCs. All receptors derive from a woman aged 30 to 39 in good health and CMV-seronegative.

This clone was observed a few times. V gene TRBV6-6 combines with J gene TRBJ2-7; 7 nucleotides agree with TRBD2. This CDR3 region has 15 residues. V was clipped by 2 bases and J by 5 bases; unmatched bases: 9. CDR1 and CDR2 (germline): MNHNY, SVGAGI (reference sequence). CDR3 coding DNA: TGTGCCAGCAGTTACGTAGGGCTAGCGGAAAACGAGCAGTACTTC. It encodes CASSYVGLAENEQYF.

V is TRBV19 and J is TRBJ2-4; TRBD2 matches at 10 bases. Germline V gene lookup returns CDR1 LNHDA and CDR2 SQIVND (reference sequence). V shed 8 bases, J shed 7 bases, and the junction held 14 bases outside the gene matches. The CDR3 totals 16 residues. Here the CDR3 DNA reads TGTGCCAGTTTCCCTGGGAGCGGGGGGGCGGAGAACATTCAGTACTTC. Translated: CASFPGSGGAENIQYF.

This clone has more than one count but fewer than ten. J is TRBJ1-1 and V is TRBV7-9; possibly TRBD1 for D (6 bases). V was shortened by 5 bases and J by 2 bases, with 15 bases between the two germline ends. The CDR3 covers 15 residues. Germline V gene sequence: CDR1 SEHNR, CDR2 FQNEAQ (reference sequence). The CDR3 protein is CASSAYTGYNTEAFF. The CDR3 DNA sequence: TGTGCCAGCAGCGCCTATACAGGGTACAACACTGAAGCTTTCTTT.

The rearrangement links TRBV7-2 to TRBJ2-3, with no clear D. CDR1 is SGHTA, CDR2 FQGNSA, per germline. V lost 1 base to trimming and J lost 0 bases, with 14 bases between them. The CDR3 loop spans 17 amino acids. CDR3 loop: CASSLGFAVSSTDTQYF. CDR3 bases: TGTGCCAGCAGCTTAGGTTTTGCAGTATCTAGCACAGATACGCAGTATTTT.

This clone was detected once. J is TRBJ2-2 and V is TRBV4-3, with 7 bases aligning to TRBD1. V lost 1 base and J lost 0; bases outside the gene matches: 5. The germline V gene encodes CDR1 LGHNA and CDR2 YSLEER. This CDR3 is built from 17 residues. CDR3 residues: CASSQGPGGTNTGELFF. The CDR3 DNA follows: TGCGCCAGCAGCCAAGGTCCAGGGGGAACGAACACCGGGGAGCTGTTTTTT.

The chain joins TRBV4-1 to TRBJ1-1; 7 nucleotides agree with TRBD1. This CDR3 spans 12 amino acids. Germline assignment: CDR1 MGHRA and CDR2 YSYEKL. The V segment lost 4 bases and the J segment 8 bases; nucleotides outside the gene matches: 4. The chain's CDR3 is CASSPGTAEAFF. As DNA, the CDR3 is TGCGCCAGCAGCCCGGGGACAGCGGAAGCTTTCTTT.

The chain recombines TRBV7-8 with TRBJ2-4; TRBD1 is a possible D gene (5 bases). The CDR3 spans 17 residues. V was trimmed by 5 bases and J by 0 bases, leaving 17 bases between them. Germline V gene lookup returns CDR1 SGHVS and CDR2 FQNEAQ. Written as DNA, the CDR3 is TGTGCCAGCAGCAGGGGCCGGCAGAATTTAGCCAAAAACATTCAGTACTTC. Amino acid sequence: CASSRGRQNLAKNIQYF.

The CDR3 reads CAWSVGTSGASTDTQYF. CDR3 DNA: TGTGCCTGGAGTGTGGGGACTAGCGGTGCTAGCACAGATACGCAGTATTTT. The rearrangement uses TRBV30 and TRBJ2-3, with 11 nucleotides matching TRBD2. V dropped 0 bases and J dropped 0; count of bases not matched to a gene: 5. Germline V gene data show CDR1 as GTSNPN and CDR2 as SVGIG (reference sequence). The CDR3 totals 17 residues.

Comment on this clone: One junction end does not reproduce the germline sequence, and a read error may be involved. The chain recombines TRBV28 with TRBJ2-1, with a tentative D call TRBD1 (6 bases). Looked up from germline, CDR1 is MDHEN and CDR2 is SYDVKM. The CDR3 runs 12 residues. The CDR3 loop reads CASGLQGLMQFF. DNA of the CDR3: TGTGCCAGCGGTTTACAGGGTCTTATGCAGTTCTTC.

This clone was counted only a few times. The chain carries TRBV10-1 and TRBJ1-5; 7 bases fit TRBD1. Germline V gene sequence: CDR1 WNHNN, CDR2 SYGVQD (reference sequence). With V trimmed by 2 bases and J by 1 base, 8 bases remained unmatched. The CDR3 spans 17 residues. The CDR3 loop is CASSEKQTGFSNQPQHF. As DNA, the CDR3 is TGCGCCAGCAGTGAGAAACAGACAGGGTTCAGCAATCAGCCCCAGCATTTT.

The CDR3, as DNA: TGTGCCAGCAGATTCGGGACTAGCGCAGATACGCAGTATTTT. Amino acids: CASRFGTSADTQYF. The chain joins TRBV2 to TRBJ2-3; TRBD2 aligns across 10 bases. Trimming at V came to 6 bases and at J to 4 bases, leaving 4 bases not matched to a gene. The CDR3 is made up of 14 amino acids. Germline loops: CDR1 SNHLY, CDR2 FYNNEI.

The chain joins TRBV11-2 to TRBJ2-7; D may be TRBD1 (6 bases). The CDR3 runs to 13 residues. Germline V gives CDR1 SGHAT, CDR2 FQNNGV. Trimming left V 5 bases short and J 7 bases short, with 15 bases between. Here the CDR3 reads CASSRDRTGEQYF. The CDR3 nucleotides read TGTGCCAGCAGCCGCGACCGCACAGGGGAGCAGTACTTC. The full variable domain, rest sourced from reference TRBV11-2 and TRBJ2-7, is EAGVAQSPRYKIIEKRQSVAFWCNPISGHATLYWYQQILGQGPKLLIQFQNNGVVDDSQLPKDRFSAERLKGVDSTLKIQPAKLEDSAVYLCASSRDRTGEQYFGPGTRLTVT.

V usage is TRBV6-1 and J usage is TRBJ1-2, with 7 nucleotides matching TRBD1. The germline gives CDR1 MNHNS, CDR2 SASEGT. There are 15 residues in the CDR3. Trimming took 3 bases from V and 4 from J; bases not matched to a gene: 8. The CDR3 DNA is TGTGCCAGCAGTGAGCGGACAGGTGGGTCCTATGGCTACACCTTC. Residues: CASSERTGGSYGYTF.

This clone was observed a few times. The CDR3 DNA reads TGTGCCAGCAGCTTAGCTATGGGGGCGTACGATTCACCCCTCCACTTT. Its translation: CASSLAMGAYDSPLHF. J is TRBJ1-6 and V is TRBV7-9; the D gene is possibly TRBD1 (6 bases). The CDR3 runs 16 residues. Trimming took 0 bases from V and 8 from J, leaving 14 bases between them. CDR1 and CDR2 from the germline V gene are SEHNR and FQNEAQ (reference sequence).

There are a few counts of this clone. The chain recombines TRBV7-2 with TRBJ2-3; D is unclear. Trimming cost V 5 bases and J 4 bases, with 10 bases left between them. Germline V gene lookup returns CDR1 SGHTA and CDR2 FQGNSA. The CDR3 contains 13 residues. The CDR3 bases are TGTGCCAGCAGCGGTACACGGGCAGATACGCAGTATTTT. Residues: CASSGTRADTQYF. Complete variable domain (other parts from reference TRBV7-2 and TRBJ2-3): GAGVSQSPSNKVTEKGKDVELRCDPISGHTALYWYRQSLGQGLEFLIYFQGNSAPDKSGLPSDRFSAERTGGSVSTLTIQRTQQEDSAVYLCASSGTRADTQYFGPGTRLTVL.

V is TRBV28 and J is TRBJ1-1, with D uncertain. The germline V and J ends were trimmed by 1 base and 0 bases, with 6 bases remaining between them. Germline loops: CDR1 MDHEN, CDR2 SYDVKM. CDR3 size: 14 residues. The CDR3 region has the DNA TGTGCCAGCAGTTTATCCGTAGTGAACACTGAAGCTTTCTTT. Translating gives CASSLSVVNTEAFF.

V is TRBV7-2 and J is TRBJ2-2; tentatively, D is TRBD2 (5 bases). This CDR3 contains 17 residues. The germline V gene has CDR1 SGHTA and CDR2 FQGNSA. The germline V and J ends were trimmed by 2 bases and 0 bases, with 13 bases remaining between them. DNA for the CDR3: TGTGCCAGCAGCTTAAGTCTTGGACTGACGAACACCGGGGAGCTGTTTTTT. As protein: CASSLSLGLTNTGELFF.

This clone appeared a single time. The chain has TRBV28 and TRBJ2-3, with unresolved D. This CDR3 has 14 amino acids. The ends were cut back, 7 bases at V and 3 bases at J, with 14 bases in the middle. Germline V gives CDR1 MDHEN, CDR2 SYDVKM. CDR3 DNA sequence: TGTGCCAGCACCTCACAGACCTCAACAGATACGCAGTATTTT. It is translated as CASTSQTSTDTQYF.

This clone was seen a handful of times. The V and J genes are TRBV19 and TRBJ1-1; D might be TRBD1 (5 bases). Germline lookup yields CDR1 LNHDA and CDR2 SQIVND (reference sequence). The V end lost 8 bases, the J end lost 7 bases, and 11 bases lay between the germline ends. The CDR3 extends over 11 amino acids. CDR3 loop: CASLGGGEAFF. For the CDR3, the DNA is TGTGCCAGTCTGGGGGGGGGTGAAGCTTTCTTT.

V and J are TRBV28 and TRBJ2-5; 14 positions match TRBD2. The V gene end was trimmed by 5 bases and the J gene end by 4 bases; junction bases not matched to a gene: 21. From germline, CDR1 is MDHEN and CDR2 SYDVKM. The CDR3 is made up of 21 amino acids. The CDR3: CASSPPHRLAGGPAGPETQYF. DNA for the CDR3: TGTGCCAGCAGTCCCCCCCATAGACTAGCGGGAGGGCCCGCCGGACCAGAGACCCAGTACTTC. Drawing the rest from reference TRBV28 and TRBJ2-5, the complete variable domain is DVKVTQSSRYLVKRTGEKVFLECVQDMDHENMFWYRQDPGLGLRLIYFSYDVKMKEKGDIPEGYSVSREKKERFSLILESASTNQTSMYLCASSPPHRLAGGPAGPETQYFGPGTRLLVL.

The chain employs TRBV7-6 and TRBJ2-7, with 7 bases fitting TRBD1. After removal of 5 bases from V and 7 bases from J, the junction contained 11 bases not matched to a gene. The CDR3 covers 14 residues. Per germline, CDR1 SGHVS and CDR2 FNYEAQ. The chain's CDR3 is CASSATGFEREQYF. The CDR3, as DNA: TGTGCCAGCAGCGCGACAGGGTTTGAGCGGGAGCAGTACTTC.

This rearrangement joins TRBV5-4 to TRBJ1-2; no firm D call. V lost 5 bases and J lost 6, with 20 bases in between. This CDR3 contains 15 residues. Germline V gene data show CDR1 as SGHNT and CDR2 as YYREEE (reference sequence). CDR3 sequence reads: CASRLAGVETNGYTF. For the CDR3, the DNA is TGTGCCAGCAGACTCGCCGGGGTGGAGACAAATGGCTACACCTTC.

The chain has TRBV27 and TRBJ2-7; D may be TRBD1 (5 bases). Trimming shortened V by 2 bases and J by 4 bases, and 15 bases separated the two germline ends. This CDR3 comprises 15 residues. Germline CDR1 reads MNHEY; CDR2 reads SMNVEV (reference sequence). The CDR3 loop is CASSLVGVGEYEQYF. The CDR3 region has the DNA TGTGCCAGCAGTTTAGTAGGGGTAGGGGAATACGAGCAGTACTTC.

The chain uses TRBV19 and TRBJ2-7, with D possibly matching TRBD2 (7 bases). This CDR3 is 14 amino acids long. Germline CDR1 LNHDA, CDR2 SQIVND (reference sequence). The V end lost 3 bases, the J end lost 3 bases, and 12 bases lay between the germline ends. This CDR3 reads CASSIQGGGYEQYF. The CDR3 region has the DNA TGTGCCAGTAGTATCCAGGGAGGGGGCTACGAGCAGTACTTC.

The J gene is TRBJ1-5, the V gene TRBV28; TRBD1 agrees at 7 bases. With 6 bases clipped from V and 5 bases from J, the junction kept 10 bases outside the gene matches. This CDR3 is built from 15 residues. CDR1 MDHEN and CDR2 SYDVKM come from the germline V gene. CDR3 nucleotides: TGTGCCAGCAGCACAGACAGGGACGCATATCAGCCCCAGCATTTT. This gives the protein CASSTDRDAYQPQHF.

V is TRBV29-1 and J is TRBJ2-3, with 7 bases that match TRBD1. CDR1 is SQVTM and CDR2 is ANQGSEA in the germline V gene. There are 16 residues in the CDR3. V was clipped by 3 bases and J by 6 bases; unmatched bases: 15. The CDR3 here is CSVEASLQGEGDTQYF. The CDR3 region has the DNA TGCAGCGTTGAGGCCTCTCTCCAGGGGGAAGGGGATACGCAGTATTTT.

The chain is built from TRBV7-2 and TRBJ1-2, with no clear D. Trimming left V 2 bases short and J 6 bases short, with 7 bases between. The CDR3 has 12 amino acids. From germline, CDR1 is SGHTA and CDR2 FQGNSA. The CDR3 protein is CASSLYADGYTF. The CDR3 nucleotides read TGTGCCAGCAGCTTATACGCGGATGGCTACACCTTC.

A single count supports this clone. V gene TRBV11-2 combines with J gene TRBJ2-1; possible D gene TRBD2, 6 bases. Per the germline V gene, CDR1 is SGHAT and CDR2 is FQNNGV. The CDR3 loop spans 15 amino acids. Deletions cut 3 bases from V and 1 base from J, with 10 bases between. The CDR3 sequence is CASSLAGLSYNEQFF. DNA for the CDR3: TGTGCCAGCAGCTTGGCGGGGCTTTCCTACAATGAGCAGTTCTTC.